A selection of T cell receptor beta chains follows, all from one sample in a study of blood T cell repertoires in COVID-19. Measured with immunoSEQ multiplex PCR; TCRdb has only the in-frame clones, and not every one. The data show 200,000 to 250,000 clones, around nine tenths seen once. Sequenced sample: peripheral blood. The receptors here all came from a woman aged 18-35 years who had recovered from COVID-19. Both conserved end residues are part of each CDR3. The D gene is left open where the match is weak. Clone size, where shown, is once, few, many, or a class for clones that have expanded.

cdr3_aa	cdr3_nt	j_call	v_call	d_call	clone_size	cdr3_length
CATSGDGQGFGDTQYF	TGTGCCACCAGTGGTGATGGACAGGGGTTTGGTGATACGCAGTATTTT	TRBJ2-3	TRBV24-1	TRBD1	.	16
CASSQTGGYEQYF	TGTGCCAGCAGCCAAACGGGGGGGTACGAGCAGTACTTC	TRBJ2-7	TRBV4-2	TRBD2	.	13
CASSLARLNTEAFF	TGTGCCAGCAGCCTAGCTAGATTGAACACTGAAGCTTTCTTT	TRBJ1-1	TRBV7-9	.	.	14
CASSPRQGPYNEQFF	TGTGCCAGCTCACCTAGACAGGGCCCCTACAATGAGCAGTTCTTC	TRBJ2-1	TRBV18	TRBD1	.	15
CASSYGGTGEGGYTF	TGTGCCAGCAGTTACGGTGGGACAGGGGAGGGTGGCTACACCTTC	TRBJ1-2	TRBV7-9	TRBD1	.	15
CASSQRDGNTIYF	TGTGCCAGCAGCCAGCGGGATGGAAACACCATATATTTT	TRBJ1-3	TRBV3-1/TRBV3-2	.	.	13
CASSPGTGGAEQYF	TGTGCCAGCAGTCCCGGGACAGGGGGCGCGGAGCAGTACTTC	TRBJ2-7	TRBV27	TRBD1	.	14
CAAQGLAYEQYF	TGCGCCGCCCAGGGACTAGCCTACGAGCAGTACTTC	TRBJ2-7	TRBV10-2	TRBD2	.	12
CASIPKPGRGDTEAFF	TGTGCCAGCATCCCTAAGCCGGGCCGCGGGGACACTGAAGCTTTCTTT	TRBJ1-1	TRBV7-2	.	.	16
CASSDGQGADTQYF	TGTGCCAGCAGTGACGGACAGGGGGCAGATACGCAGTATTTT	TRBJ2-3	TRBV6-4	TRBD1	many	14
CASSYSSTGVGYTF	TGTGCCAGCAGTTACTCCTCGACAGGGGTAGGCTACACCTTC	TRBJ1-2	TRBV6-5	TRBD1	.	14
CASSLVGWTEAFF	TGTGCCAGCAGCTTAGTCGGGTGGACTGAAGCTTTCTTT	TRBJ1-1	TRBV7-9	.	.	13
CARGLTGGNTF	TGTGCCCGAGGTTTAACAGGGGGGAACACCTTC	TRBJ1-2	TRBV30	TRBD1	once	11
CASSLFPRDEQYF	TGTGCCAGCAGCTTGTTCCCTCGGGACGAGCAGTACTTC	TRBJ2-7	TRBV5-6	.	once	13
CASSALCRDSNNYGYTF	TGTGCCAGCAGCGCGCTGTGCCGGGACAGCAATAACTATGGCTACACCTTC	TRBJ1-2	TRBV21-1	.	.	17
CASTNLEGWGPNTEAFF	TGTGCCAGCACCAACCTAGAGGGATGGGGGCCGAACACTGAAGCTTTCTTT	TRBJ1-1	TRBV25-1	.	.	17
CATSDARLGGYNEQFF	TGTGCCACCAGTGACGCCCGATTGGGAGGGTACAATGAGCAGTTCTTC	TRBJ2-1	TRBV24-1	TRBD2	.	16
CASSWTGFGKNTEAFF	TGTGCCAGCAGTTGGACAGGGTTCGGAAAAAACACTGAAGCTTTCTTT	TRBJ1-1	TRBV27	TRBD1	.	16
CASSLTGLAGAEQYF	TGTGCCAGCAGCCTCACGGGACTAGCGGGAGCCGAGCAGTACTTC	TRBJ2-7	TRBV7-3	TRBD2	.	15
CASPAESSYNEQFF	TGTGCCTCCCCGGCGGAGAGCTCCTACAATGAGCAGTTCTTC	TRBJ2-1	TRBV30	.	.	14
CASSLFSGPNQPQHF	TGTGCCAGCAGTTTATTTTCAGGCCCGAACCAGCCCCAGCATTTT	TRBJ1-5	TRBV27	.	.	15
CASSSPGSLNTEAFF	TGTGCCAGCAGTTCCCCCGGGTCCCTGAACACTGAAGCTTTCTTT	TRBJ1-1	TRBV27	.	once	15
CASSEAQGSFYEQYF	TGTGCCAGCAGTGAAGCTCAGGGGTCTTTCTACGAGCAGTACTTC	TRBJ2-7	TRBV2	.	.	15
CSFPGTGGKDGYTF	TGCAGCTTCCCCGGGACAGGGGGTAAGGATGGCTACACCTTC	TRBJ1-2	TRBV29-1	TRBD1	.	14
CASSFAGLYIRAFF	TGTGCCAGCAGCTTCGCGGGGCTTTATATCCGAGCTTTCTTT	TRBJ1-1	TRBV7-2	.	.	14
CASSPYSLTGGRQPQHF	TGTGCCAGCTCACCATATTCCCTGACAGGGGGCAGGCAGCCCCAGCATTTT	TRBJ1-5	TRBV18	TRBD1	.	17
CASSLTSSTDTQYF	TGTGCCAGCAGCTTAACGTCAAGCACAGATACGCAGTATTTT	TRBJ2-3	TRBV7-3	.	.	14
CASSPGSGTGHYEQYF	TGTGCCAGCAGCCCAGGAAGCGGGACGGGCCACTACGAGCAGTACTTC	TRBJ2-7	TRBV3-1/TRBV3-2	TRBD2	.	16